This entry features one T cell receptor beta chain sequence. This specimen comes from a study of PD-1 blockade in mismatch repair-deficient tumors. The CDR3 contains 13 residues. The V gene's germline CDR1 is GTSNPN and CDR2 SVGIG (reference sequence). V shed 5 bases, J shed 6 bases, and the junction held 5 bases outside the gene matches. The repertoire was sequenced with immunoSEQ multiplex PCR; TCRdb's copy has only in-frame clones and lacks some. The repertoire holds around 100,000 clones, roughly 80% seen once, with approximately 5% in the top ten. The J gene is TRBJ2-7, the V gene TRBV30, with 12 bases identical to TRBD1. Here the sequenced sample was peripheral blood, taken approximately 60 weeks after starting pembrolizumab. The origin of this receptor is an adult with mismatch repair-deficient cancer. CDR3 sequence reads: CAWFGTGGSEQYF. The CDR3, as DNA: TGTGCCTGGTTCGGGACAGGGGGCTCCGAGCAGTACTTC.